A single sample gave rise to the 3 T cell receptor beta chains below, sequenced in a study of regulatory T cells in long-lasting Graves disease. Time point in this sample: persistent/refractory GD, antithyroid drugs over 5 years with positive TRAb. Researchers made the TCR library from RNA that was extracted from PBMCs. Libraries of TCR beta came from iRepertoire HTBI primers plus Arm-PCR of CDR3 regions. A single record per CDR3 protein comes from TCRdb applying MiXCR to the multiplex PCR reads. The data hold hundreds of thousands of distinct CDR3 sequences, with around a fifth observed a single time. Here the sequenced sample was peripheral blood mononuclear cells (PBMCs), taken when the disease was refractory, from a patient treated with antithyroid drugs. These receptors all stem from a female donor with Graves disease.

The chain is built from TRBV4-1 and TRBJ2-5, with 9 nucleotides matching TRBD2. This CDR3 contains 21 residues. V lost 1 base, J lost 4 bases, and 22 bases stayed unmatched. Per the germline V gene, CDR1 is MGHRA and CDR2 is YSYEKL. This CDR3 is CASSQVGLFQRRGGRVETQYF. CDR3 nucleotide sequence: TGCGCCAGCAGCCAAGTCGGATTGTTCCAACGGCGGGGGGGCCGAGTAGAGACCCAGTACTTC.

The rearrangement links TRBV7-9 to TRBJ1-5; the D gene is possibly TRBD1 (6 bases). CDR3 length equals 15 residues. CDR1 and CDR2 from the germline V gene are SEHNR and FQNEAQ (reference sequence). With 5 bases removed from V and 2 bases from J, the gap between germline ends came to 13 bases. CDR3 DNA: TGTGCCAGCAGCCAGGGGTCAGGGGGCAATCAGCCCCAGCATTTT. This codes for CASSQGSGGNQPQHF.

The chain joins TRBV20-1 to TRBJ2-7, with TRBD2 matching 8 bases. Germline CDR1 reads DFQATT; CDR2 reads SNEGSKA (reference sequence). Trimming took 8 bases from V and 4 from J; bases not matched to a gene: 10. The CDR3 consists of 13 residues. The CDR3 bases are TGCAGTTCCGGGGGGGGTGGAATGTACGAGCAGTACTTC. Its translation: CSSGGGGMYEQYF.